The rows below give T cell receptor beta chains drawn from one sample of a study of blood T cell repertoires in COVID-19. TCRdb keeps only in-frame clones here, not all; method: immunoSEQ multiplex PCR. The table shows around 200,000 clones, with approximately 88% occurring only once. The sample comprised peripheral blood. Source of these receptors: a woman aged 40-49 years with COVID-19, enrolled during active disease. CDR3s include the opening cysteine and the closing phenylalanine or tryptophan. Fields, in order: CDR3 DNA, CDR3 protein, D gene, V gene, J gene. The D gene is left open where the match is weak.

cdr3_nt: TGTGCCAGCAGCCAAGAAACGGGAAGCTCCTACGAGCAGTACTTC; cdr3_aa: CASSQETGSSYEQYF; d_call: -; v_call: TRBV4-2; j_call: TRBJ2-7
cdr3_nt: TGTGCCAGCGCGACCGGGACAGGGGTTAACGAGCAGTACTTC; cdr3_aa: CASATGTGVNEQYF; d_call: TRBD1; v_call: TRBV6-5; j_call: TRBJ2-7
cdr3_nt: TGTGCCAGTAGTGCCCTGAGCGGGAGACGGGGAGAGCAGTACTTC; cdr3_aa: CASSALSGRRGEQYF; d_call: TRBD2; v_call: TRBV19; j_call: TRBJ2-7
cdr3_nt: TGCGCCAGCAGAGTAGCGGGGGCCCGACAAGAGACCCAGTACTTC; cdr3_aa: CASRVAGARQETQYF; d_call: TRBD2; v_call: TRBV5-1; j_call: TRBJ2-5
cdr3_nt: TGTGCCAGTAGTATCGGTGCCGTTGATAATTCACCCCTCCACTTT; cdr3_aa: CASSIGAVDNSPLHF; d_call: -; v_call: TRBV19; j_call: TRBJ1-6
cdr3_nt: TGTGCCAGCAGACCTACAGGGGGCGCGGAGACCCAGTACTTC; cdr3_aa: CASRPTGGAETQYF; d_call: TRBD1; v_call: TRBV2; j_call: TRBJ2-5
cdr3_nt: TGTGCCAGCAGCCAGGCAGGCTCCTACGAGCAGTACTTC; cdr3_aa: CASSQAGSYEQYF; d_call: -; v_call: TRBV3-1/TRBV3-2; j_call: TRBJ2-7
cdr3_nt: TGTGCCAGCAGCTTCAGCGCTGGAAACACCATATATTTT; cdr3_aa: CASSFSAGNTIYF; d_call: -; v_call: TRBV11-2; j_call: TRBJ1-3
cdr3_nt: TGTGCCAGCAGCCGGACAGGTTTTACCCAAGAGACCCAGTACTTC; cdr3_aa: CASSRTGFTQETQYF; d_call: TRBD1; v_call: TRBV14; j_call: TRBJ2-5
cdr3_nt: TGTGCCAGCAGTGAAAAGGGGGTGTACACTGAAGCTTTCTTT; cdr3_aa: CASSEKGVYTEAFF; d_call: -; v_call: TRBV6-1; j_call: TRBJ1-1
cdr3_nt: TGTGCCAGCAGCCAAGGACAGGGACTGCGGTACAATGAGCAGTTCTTC; cdr3_aa: CASSQGQGLRYNEQFF; d_call: -; v_call: TRBV4-2; j_call: TRBJ2-1
cdr3_nt: TGTGCCAGCAGCAGTTATCGGCGGGATCAGCCCCAGCATTTT; cdr3_aa: CASSSYRRDQPQHF; d_call: -; v_call: TRBV7-2; j_call: TRBJ1-5
cdr3_nt: TGTGCCAGCGTCCGGGGGGACAATGAGCAGTTCTTC; cdr3_aa: CASVRGDNEQFF; d_call: TRBD2; v_call: TRBV6-6; j_call: TRBJ2-1
cdr3_nt: TGTGCCACCTCACCCGGGGGAAGCCTAGGGGAGACCCAGTACTTC; cdr3_aa: CATSPGGSLGETQYF; d_call: -; v_call: TRBV6-4; j_call: TRBJ2-5
cdr3_nt: TGCGCCAGCAGCCAAGATCGGTCGGATACGCAGTATTTT; cdr3_aa: CASSQDRSDTQYF; d_call: -; v_call: TRBV4-1; j_call: TRBJ2-3
cdr3_nt: TGTGCCAGCAGTGAACAGGGGGCCTATCAGCCCCAGCATTTT; cdr3_aa: CASSEQGAYQPQHF; d_call: TRBD1; v_call: TRBV2; j_call: TRBJ1-5
cdr3_nt: TGTGCCAGCAGTAAAACGCGAGACAGGGTACCAGGCTACACCTTC; cdr3_aa: CASSKTRDRVPGYTF; d_call: TRBD1; v_call: TRBV2; j_call: TRBJ1-2
cdr3_nt: TGTGCCAGCTCACCTTCAGGGGGATCTAGCACAGATACGCAGTATTTT; cdr3_aa: CASSPSGGSSTDTQYF; d_call: TRBD1; v_call: TRBV18; j_call: TRBJ2-3
cdr3_nt: TGTGCCAGCAGCCAAGATACAGACGAGACCCAGTACTTC; cdr3_aa: CASSQDTDETQYF; d_call: -; v_call: TRBV4-2; j_call: TRBJ2-5
cdr3_nt: TGTGCCAGCAGTTCCTCCAGACTAGCTGGTGAGCAGTTCTTC; cdr3_aa: CASSSSRLAGEQFF; d_call: TRBD2; v_call: TRBV27; j_call: TRBJ2-1
cdr3_nt: TGTGCCAGTAGTATATTACTACCGGGGACTGAAGCTTTCTTT; cdr3_aa: CASSILLPGTEAFF; d_call: -; v_call: TRBV19; j_call: TRBJ1-1
cdr3_nt: TGCGCCAGCAGCTTGTTAGAATCCTACGAGCAGTACTTC; cdr3_aa: CASSLLESYEQYF; d_call: -; v_call: TRBV5-1; j_call: TRBJ2-7